This passage covers 24 T cell receptor beta chains from one sample sequenced in a study of blood T cell repertoires in COVID-19. The table came from immunoSEQ multiplex PCR; TCRdb's copy has only in-frame clones and leaves some out. The repertoire holds 65,000 to 75,000 clones, with around 86% as singletons. Sequencing was carried out using peripheral blood. The receptors come from a woman at least 80 years old with active or convalescent COVID-19.

The sample holds one count of this clone. The genes are TRBV7-2 and TRBJ2-3; D is possibly TRBD2 (7 bases). The CDR3 is 15 residues long. V dropped 1 base and J dropped 6 bases, with 14 bases sitting between them. Germline V lookup: CDR1 SGHTA, CDR2 FQGNSA. CDR3 sequence (DNA): TGTGCCAGCAGCTTAGGGAGCGAGGGGGGGGATACGCAGTATTTT. As protein: CASSLGSEGGDTQYF.

The rearrangement uses TRBV5-1 and TRBJ2-5, with 13 bases lining up with TRBD2. The CDR3 totals 16 residues. CDR1 is SGHRS and CDR2 is YFSETQ in the germline V gene. The V and J ends lost 5 bases and 1 base, in that order; junction bases with no gene match: 5. The CDR3 region is CASRETSGGAQETQYF. The CDR3 DNA sequence: TGCGCCAGCAGGGAAACTAGCGGGGGGGCCCAAGAGACCCAGTACTTC.

This chain uses TRBV12-3 or TRBV12-4 with TRBJ2-5, with 8 bases aligning to TRBD1. The trim removed 6 bases at V and 4 bases at J, leaving 4 bases unmatched. The CDR3 contains 13 residues. For the CDR3, the DNA is TGTGCCAGCAGACAGGGGGGAGTAGAGACCCAGTACTTC. Translating it yields CASRQGGVETQYF.

The chain has TRBV7-2 and TRBJ2-7, with 7 bases identical to TRBD1. From germline, CDR1 is SGHTA and CDR2 FQGNSA. CDR3 size: 15 residues. V dropped 0 bases and J dropped 4; count of bases not matched to a gene: 6. The CDR3 DNA follows: TGTGCCAGCAGCTTAGCGCTTGGACAGGTGTACGAGCAGTACTTC. Translated: CASSLALGQVYEQYF.

This clone was seen once. Written as DNA, the CDR3 is TGTGCCAGCAGTGAAAATACAGTTTTTGGAAAACTGTTTTTT. Encoded protein: CASSENTVFGKLFF. The chain couples TRBV6-1 to TRBJ1-4, with D uncertain. Trimming removed 2 bases at V and 10 bases at J, with 14 bases between. Germline-derived CDR1 and CDR2 are MNHNS and SASEGT. The CDR3 totals 14 residues.

This clone occurred once. The chain carries TRBV29-1 and TRBJ2-7; D is perhaps TRBD1 (6 bases). This CDR3 has 12 amino acids. V was pared by 0 bases and J by 9 bases, with 12 bases between. Germline CDR1 reads SQVTM; CDR2 reads ANQGSEA. The CDR3 is CSVEDAQGRQYF. The CDR3 nucleotides are TGCAGCGTTGAAGATGCGCAGGGGAGGCAGTACTTC.

The V call is TRBV2, the J call TRBJ1-5; D is unclear. Trimming removed 7 bases at V and 2 bases at J, with 12 bases between. Germline assignment: CDR1 SNHLY and CDR2 FYNNEI. The length of the CDR3 is 14 residues. For the CDR3, the DNA is TGTGCCAGCACGGTGTTGTCGGGCAATCAGCCCCAGCATTTT. It codes for CASTVLSGNQPQHF.

This rearrangement joins TRBV7-9 to TRBJ2-6, with D perhaps matching TRBD1 (5 bases). The CDR3 extends over 19 amino acids. Trimming cost V 1 base and J 0 bases, with 16 bases left between them. Germline loops: CDR1 SEHNR, CDR2 FQNEAQ (reference sequence). CDR3 in DNA: TGTGCCAGCAGCTTAGACTTCAGGGCACGAAGCTCTGGGGCCAACGTCCTGACTTTC. Translating it yields CASSLDFRARSSGANVLTF.

The gene calls are TRBV7-6 and TRBJ2-7; 8 bases agree with TRBD2. After removal of 4 bases from V and 0 bases from J, the junction contained 8 bases not matched to a gene. CDR1 and CDR2 from the germline V gene are SGHVS and FNYEAQ. The CDR3 extends over 16 amino acids. In nucleotides, the CDR3 is TGTGCCAGCAGCTCCAAGCGGGGGAGAAGCTCCTACGAGCAGTACTTC. Amino acid sequence: CASSSKRGRSSYEQYF.

This clone has a handful of counts. The genes are TRBV30 and TRBJ2-7; 9 nucleotides align to TRBD1. The CDR3 spans 14 residues. Germline V lookup: CDR1 GTSNPN, CDR2 SVGIG (reference sequence). The V and J ends lost 3 bases and 4 bases, in that order; junction bases with no gene match: 7. CDR3 amino acids: CAWSPDRGIYEQYF. For the CDR3, the DNA is TGTGCCTGGAGCCCCGACAGGGGGATTTACGAGCAGTACTTC.

The sample holds a few counts of this clone. J is TRBJ2-1 and V is TRBV7-9, with a tentative D call TRBD2 (6 bases). The CDR3 has 12 residues. The V gene's germline CDR1 is SEHNR and CDR2 FQNEAQ (reference sequence). V dropped 4 bases and J dropped 7 bases, with 8 bases sitting between them. The CDR3 bases are TGTGCCAGCAGCTCCGGGGGAAATGAGCAGTTCTTC. It translates to CASSSGGNEQFF.

The V and J genes are TRBV7-2 and TRBJ2-7, with D tentatively TRBD1 (5 bases). Trimming left V 5 bases short and J 1 base short, with 12 bases between. The germline V gene encodes CDR1 SGHTA and CDR2 FQGNSA. This CDR3 has 14 amino acids. CDR3 sequence: CASSTGLSSYEQYF. CDR3 DNA sequence: TGTGCCAGCAGCACAGGTCTGAGTTCCTACGAGCAGTACTTC.

The V gene is TRBV7-3, the J gene TRBJ1-2, with unresolved D. Germline V gene sequence: CDR1 SGHTA, CDR2 FQGTGA. V lost 5 bases, J lost 1 base, and 8 bases lay in between. The CDR3 spans 13 residues. The CDR3: CASSLDSNYGYTF. The CDR3 bases are TGTGCCAGCAGCCTAGATAGTAACTATGGCTACACCTTC.

V is TRBV18 and J is TRBJ2-2; 10 positions match TRBD2. The CDR3 loop spans 15 amino acids. Germline assignment: CDR1 KGHSH and CDR2 LQKENI. The trim removed 3 bases at V and 10 bases at J, leaving 8 bases unmatched. The CDR3 DNA reads TGTGCCAGCTCACCGGCCAGCGGGGGGGCGGCGGAGCTGTTTTTT. Encoded protein: CASSPASGGAAELFF.

The V and J genes are TRBV7-9 and TRBJ1-4; D not resolved. Looked up from germline, CDR1 is SEHNR and CDR2 is FQNEAQ (reference sequence). This CDR3 comprises 14 residues. The germline V and J ends were trimmed by 5 bases and 8 bases, with 15 bases remaining between them. The DNA for the CDR3 is TGTGCCAGCAGCCCTCCGTGGGGAGAAGAAAAACTGTTTTTT. This translates into CASSPPWGEEKLFF.

The V gene is TRBV5-1, the J gene TRBJ1-1; tentatively, D is TRBD1 (5 bases). V shed 4 bases and J shed 1 base, with 14 bases lying between them. This CDR3 is built from 15 residues. Germline values: CDR1 SGHRS, CDR2 YFSETQ. As DNA, the CDR3 is TGCGCCAGCAGCCCCGGGGGGACCTGGAACACTGAAGCTTTCTTT. Translating it yields CASSPGGTWNTEAFF.

This chain links TRBV15 with TRBJ1-2, with TRBD1 matching 8 bases. The V gene end was trimmed by 0 bases and the J gene end by 8 bases; junction bases not matched to a gene: 17. Germline CDR1 reads LNHNV; CDR2 reads YYDKDF (reference sequence). The CDR3 contains 18 residues. The CDR3, as DNA: TGTGCCACCAGCAGAGATCTAAGTAAACAGGGGGAATCTGGCGGCTACACCTTC. Amino acid sequence: CATSRDLSKQGESGGYTF.

The chain has TRBV20-1 and TRBJ2-1, with D possibly matching TRBD2 (6 bases). CDR3 length: 13 amino acids. Germline V gives CDR1 DFQATT, CDR2 SNEGSKA (reference sequence). Written as DNA, the CDR3 is TGCAGCGCAAGTAGCGGCTCCTACAATGAGCAGTTCTTC. Its protein is CSASSGSYNEQFF.

V usage is TRBV11-2 and J usage is TRBJ2-2; D might be TRBD1 (6 bases). V was trimmed by 5 bases and J by 5 bases, leaving 9 bases between them. This CDR3 is built from 13 residues. The V gene's germline CDR1 is SGHAT and CDR2 FQNNGV. The CDR3 region has the DNA TGTGCCAGCAGCCCCAGGGGAACCGGGGAGCTGTTTTTT. Translated: CASSPRGTGELFF.

The V call is TRBV19, the J call TRBJ1-2; possibly TRBD1 for D (5 bases). V was cut by 6 bases and J by 5 bases, with 10 bases left in between. The CDR3 runs 12 residues. Germline loops: CDR1 LNHDA, CDR2 SQIVND (reference sequence). CDR3 residues: CASRGLEYGYTF. Written as DNA, the CDR3 is TGTGCCAGTAGGGGGCTGGAGTATGGCTACACCTTC.

The rearrangement uses TRBV18 and TRBJ1-2; D is uncertain. This CDR3 has 13 residues. Trimming pared 2 bases from V and 6 bases from J, leaving 10 bases between. Germline-derived CDR1 and CDR2 are KGHSH and LQKENI. In DNA, the CDR3 is TGTGCCAGCTCACCAAGCAGGCAGGATGGCTACACCTTC. It encodes CASSPSRQDGYTF.

The CDR3 region has the DNA TGTGCCAGAAGCTTTTCAGCTGCGGACGAGCAGTACTTC. Its protein is CARSFSAADEQYF. This chain connects TRBV5-3 to TRBJ2-7; D gene ambiguous. TRBV5-3 is an ORF; its function is uncertain. The CDR3 contains 13 residues. V was pared by 2 bases and J by 5 bases, with 11 bases between.

The chain employs TRBV28 and TRBJ2-7; the D gene is possibly TRBD2 (6 bases). CDR3 length equals 11 residues. Between the trimmed V and J ends, which lost 6 bases and 9 bases, there was a span of 12 bases. CDR1 is MDHEN and CDR2 is SYDVKM in the germline V gene. Written as DNA, the CDR3 is TGTGCCAGCAGCCGTACGGAGGGGCAGTACTTC. It encodes CASSRTEGQYF. The entire variable domain, with the rest obtained from reference TRBV28 and TRBJ2-7, is as follows: DVKVTQSSRYLVKRTGEKVFLECVQDMDHENMFWYRQDPGLGLRLIYFSYDVKMKEKGDIPEGYSVSREKKERFSLILESASTNQTSMYLCASSRTEGQYFGPGTRLTVT.

This clone has only a few counts. CDR3 nucleotides: TGTGCCATCAGTGCGTTCTGGACAGGGGACCAGACCGGGGAGCTGTTTTTT. Amino acid sequence: CAISAFWTGDQTGELFF. V usage is TRBV10-3 and J usage is TRBJ2-2; 9 nucleotides match TRBD1. The CDR3 extends over 17 amino acids. CDR1 is ENHRY, CDR2 SYGVKD, per germline. V dropped 4 bases and J dropped 5; count of bases not matched to a gene: 11.